The 13 T cell receptor beta chains listed next were all sequenced from one sample in a study of blood T cell repertoires in COVID-19. TCRdb's copy holds only in-frame clones and misses some; the assay was immunoSEQ multiplex PCR. The table lists approximately 60,000 clones, about 81% of them singletons. The sequenced sample was peripheral blood. All receptors derive from a man aged 65 to 79 with active COVID-19.

This clone was detected a few times. V gene TRBV25-1 combines with J gene TRBJ2-7, with D perhaps TRBD2 (5 bases). V was shortened by 2 bases and J by 7 bases, with 18 bases between the two germline ends. The germline V gene encodes CDR1 MGHDK and CDR2 SYGVNS. The CDR3 runs 15 residues. The CDR3 DNA is TGTGCCAGCAGTGAAACGGAGGACGGAGTAAGGGAGCAGTACTTC. Translation gives CASSETEDGVREQYF.

This chain links TRBV12-5 with TRBJ1-2; D gene uncertain. In germline, CDR1 is LGHNT, CDR2 FRNRAP. This CDR3 comprises 15 residues. V lost 3 bases to trimming and J lost 6 bases, with 17 bases between them. Written as DNA, the CDR3 is TGTGCTAGTGGTTTCCCCTCGGGTGGTCCTCATGGCTACACCTTC. Amino acid sequence: CASGFPSGGPHGYTF.

V is TRBV11-1 and J is TRBJ2-1, with 15 bases fitting TRBD2. The CDR3 extends over 15 amino acids. With 5 bases clipped from V and 6 bases from J, the junction kept 2 bases outside the gene matches. Germline CDR1 reads SGHAT; CDR2 reads FQDESV (reference sequence). Written as DNA, the CDR3 is TGTGCCAGCAGCCTGGGACTAGCGGGAGGCAATGAGCAGTTCTTC. This encodes CASSLGLAGGNEQFF.

This chain uses TRBV12-3 or TRBV12-4 with TRBJ2-1; TRBD2 matches 12 bases. J lost 10 bases, V lost 5 bases, and 3 bases had no gene match. The CDR3 runs 13 residues. The CDR3 DNA reads as TGTGCCAGCAGTCTTGGGACTAGCGGGGAGCAGTTCTTC. Translating it yields CASSLGTSGEQFF.

The chain carries TRBV6-1 and TRBJ2-5; D is unresolved. The CDR3 extends over 13 amino acids. The V gene lost 3 bases and the J gene lost 4 bases, with 9 bases spanning the gap. Germline CDR1 and CDR2: MNHNS and SASEGT. The CDR3 here is CASSDARAETQYF. Here the CDR3 DNA reads TGTGCCAGCAGTGATGCTAGAGCAGAGACCCAGTACTTC.

The chain uses TRBV12-3 or TRBV12-4 and TRBJ2-5; D gene uncertain. The CDR3 sequence is 12 residues long. V lost 4 bases, J lost 5 bases, and 8 bases lay in between. CDR3 DNA sequence: TGTGCCAGCAGTTCGACTGGTGAGACCCAGTACTTC. This gives the protein CASSSTGETQYF.

The chain joins TRBV7-8 to TRBJ2-1, with 9 bases aligning to TRBD2. The junction had 3 bases not matched to a gene; V was cut back by 2 bases and J by 4 bases. Per the germline V gene, CDR1 is SGHVS and CDR2 is FQNEAQ. The CDR3 runs to 15 residues. CDR3 sequence reads: CASSLSSGTYNEQFF. In nucleotides, the CDR3 is TGTGCCAGCAGCTTATCTAGCGGGACTTACAATGAGCAGTTCTTC.

The chain links TRBV6-5 to TRBJ1-1, with D possibly TRBD1 on 6 matching bases. The CDR3 length is 14 residues. Germline values: CDR1 MNHEY, CDR2 SVGAGI. V lost 8 bases to trimming and J lost 4 bases, with 17 bases between them. This chain's CDR3 is CASYGGQVFTEAFF. As DNA, the CDR3 is TGTGCCAGCTATGGGGGCCAGGTTTTCACTGAAGCTTTCTTT.

The V call is TRBV28, the J call TRBJ1-4; D is ambiguous. V was pared by 4 bases and J by 4 bases, with 13 bases between. The CDR3 totals 15 residues. Germline lookup yields CDR1 MDHEN and CDR2 SYDVKM. The CDR3 region has the DNA TGTGCCAGCAGTTCTAATAGCCGGTTTAATGAAAAACTGTTTTTT. Its translation is CASSSNSRFNEKLFF.

The gene calls are TRBV2 and TRBJ1-5, with 8 positions matching TRBD1. Germline assignment: CDR1 SNHLY and CDR2 FYNNEI. The CDR3 covers 14 residues. After removal of 8 bases from V and 7 bases from J, the junction contained 10 bases not matched to a gene. This CDR3 is CASSDQGARQPQHF. The CDR3 nucleotides are TGTGCCAGCTCCGATCAGGGGGCTCGGCAGCCCCAGCATTTT.

The chain recombines TRBV5-5 with TRBJ2-2; TRBD2 matches at 7 bases. The CDR3 extends over 15 amino acids. V gave up 2 bases and J gave up 3 bases; unmatched junction bases: 4. Germline lookup yields CDR1 SGHKS and CDR2 YYEKEE (reference sequence). In DNA, the CDR3 is TGTGCCAGCAGCTTTCGGCGGGAGTACACCGGGGAGCTGTTTTTT. It codes for CASSFRREYTGELFF.

The chain uses TRBV5-1 and TRBJ1-2; 12 bases map to TRBD1. The length of the CDR3 is 13 residues. J gave up 8 bases and V 4 bases, and 3 bases lay outside the gene matches. CDR1 SGHRS and CDR2 YFSETQ come from the germline V gene. CDR3 coding DNA: TGCGCCAGCAGCCGGGACAGGGGGCTCGGCTACACCTTC. Translation: CASSRDRGLGYTF.

This clone was seen just once. This chain links TRBV7-2 with TRBJ1-3; possibly TRBD1 for D (6 bases). The germline V gene encodes CDR1 SGHTA and CDR2 FQGNSA. The CDR3 has 16 amino acids. Trimming took off 2 bases at V and 5 bases at J, with 16 bases between the two ends. The CDR3 sequence is CASSLSQQGIRNTIYF. The CDR3 coding sequence is TGTGCCAGCAGCTTATCCCAACAGGGTATAAGAAACACCATATATTTT.